This paragraph reports one T cell receptor (beta chain). This sample was taken from a study of cytomegalovirus exposure and HLA in healthy donors. In the PCR, 60 Vbeta and 13 Jbeta primers were used. Data came from immunoSEQ multiplex PCR; TCRdb stores just in-frame clones and leaves some out. Its listing shows 200,000 or so clones. The sequenced sample consisted of PBMCs. The clonotype originates from a girl aged 2-10 years in good health and CMV-seropositive.

CDR3 nucleotide sequence: TGTGCCAGCAGCCAAGACCAGCAGGGGGAGGAAAAACTGTTTTTT. This gives the protein CASSQDQQGEEKLFF. The gene calls are TRBV4-2 and TRBJ1-4; 7 nucleotides match TRBD1. The CDR3 length is 15 residues. J was trimmed by 8 bases and V by 0 bases; bases with no gene match: 6. Germline CDR1 reads LGHNA; CDR2 reads YNFKEQ.